Listed below are T cell receptor beta chains from one sample, sequenced in a study of blood T cell repertoires in COVID-19. Sequencing used immunoSEQ multiplex PCR; TCRdb keeps in-frame clones, though not all of them. The table shows 400,000 to 500,000 clones, with around nine tenths occurring only once. Sequenced sample: PBMCs or T cells enriched from blood (not recorded which). The receptors shown here come from a woman aged 18-30 years who had been exposed to COVID-19. Each CDR3 is given with its conserved first and last residue.

V: TRBV11-2; CDR3: CASSSPGGRIYEQYF
V: TRBV14; CDR3: CASSQDSRWTEAFF
V: TRBV5-5; CDR3: CASSPTSGSAYEQYF
V: TRBV5-6; CDR3: CASSLRGLTEAFF
V: TRBV7-6; CDR3: CASSLAPGGGQTQYF
V: TRBV29-1; CDR3: CSVGQNYGYTF
V: TRBV28; CDR3: CASSLETGRYGYTF
V: TRBV28; CDR3: CASSWGEGNQPQHF
V: TRBV6-5; CDR3: CASSRDRGSQPQHF
V: TRBV6-5; CDR3: CASSPRGTGTIEQYF
V: TRBV25-1; CDR3: CASSVQSTGLCNQPQHF
V: TRBV18; CDR3: CASTSGRTDNQPQHF
V: TRBV18; CDR3: CASSPLRVGGTEAFF
V: TRBV6-5; CDR3: CASRDGTSSYEQYF
V: TRBV2; CDR3: CASKGTGANEKLFF
V: TRBV4-2; CDR3: CASSPLAGGYNEQFF
V: TRBV4-2; CDR3: CASSQFSDRSTGELFF
V: TRBV5-1; CDR3: CASSLVGRPDTQYF